This T cell receptor (beta chain) derives from a study of cytomegalovirus exposure and HLA in healthy donors. Across the study: Samples from HLA-typed donors yielded about 80 million unique TCRs in an early data release.

Only one count was recorded for this clone. The antigen remains undetermined. The PCR had 60 Vbeta and 13 Jbeta primers. This table comes from immunoSEQ multiplex PCR, and its TCRdb copy is limited to in-frame clones, with some not included. The data hold approximately 150,000 clones, with approximately 79% observed a single time. General study points: For TCR beta chains, V- and J-gene trimming was later linked to a missense DCLRE1C variant.

Looked up from germline, CDR1 is MDHEN and CDR2 is SYDVKM. Trimming left V 4 bases short and J 2 bases short, with 12 bases between. CDR3 size: 14 residues. The specimen sequenced was PBMCs. The origin of this receptor is a woman aged 25-40 years in good health and CMV-seronegative. The chain recombines TRBV28 with TRBJ2-7, with D tentatively TRBD2 (5 bases). The CDR3 spells CASSSRLKTYEQYF. The DNA for the CDR3 is TGTGCCAGCAGTTCCCGACTAAAAACCTACGAGCAGTACTTC.